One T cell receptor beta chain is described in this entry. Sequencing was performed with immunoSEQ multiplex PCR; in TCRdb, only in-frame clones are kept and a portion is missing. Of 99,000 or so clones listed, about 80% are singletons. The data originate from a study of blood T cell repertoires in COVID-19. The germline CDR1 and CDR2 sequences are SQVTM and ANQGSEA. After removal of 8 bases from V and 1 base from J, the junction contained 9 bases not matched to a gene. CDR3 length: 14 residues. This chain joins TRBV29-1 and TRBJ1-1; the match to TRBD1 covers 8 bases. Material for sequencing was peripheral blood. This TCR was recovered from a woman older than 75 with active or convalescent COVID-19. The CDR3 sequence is CSTTRGPKNTEAFF. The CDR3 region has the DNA TGCAGCACCACCAGGGGGCCAAAGAACACTGAAGCTTTCTTT.